Listed below are T cell receptor beta chains from one sample, sequenced in a study of T cell responses to AZD1222 COVID-19 vaccine. Here immunoSEQ multiplex PCR was the method, and the copy in TCRdb shows in-frame clones only, minus some. The table records 180,000 or so clones, 85% to 90% of them present only once. The sequencing here drew on peripheral blood, taken 28 days after the second AZD1222 dose. These receptors all come from an adult who received the AZD1222 COVID-19 vaccine. CDR3s leave out the opening cysteine and the closing phenylalanine or tryptophan.

TRBJ2-4	TRBV11-3	ASSLCSSGLAKNIQY
TRBJ1-5	TRBV3-1/TRBV3-2	ASSQSDNQPQH
TRBJ2-6	TRBV29-1	SAGTGAGANVLT
TRBJ2-3	TRBV5-1	ASNAGTTDTQY
TRBJ2-7	TRBV19	ASSIKTGSHEQY
TRBJ2-7	TRBV27	ASSPIAGAKLQY
TRBJ2-5	TRBV19	ASSIIRTGKETQY
TRBJ2-3	TRBV28	GVDTQY
TRBJ1-5	TRBV6-2/TRBV6-3	ASSYKYQPQH
TRBJ2-4	TRBV7-2	ASSPRVQGIQY
TRBJ2-1	TRBV6-2/TRBV6-3	ASSYPEDRVKQF
TRBJ2-7	TRBV5-6	ASSPDRGGTYEQY
TRBJ2-1	TRBV5-1	ASSLGLPGYNEQF
TRBJ2-1	TRBV27	ASSGQRDLNEQF
TRBJ2-1	TRBV11-2	ASSLMGSGRRRDNEQF
TRBJ1-3	TRBV30	AWSGSTGNTIY
TRBJ2-5	TRBV24-1	ATDGAGWETQY
TRBJ2-1	TRBV11-2	ASTHYKRESPHEQF
TRBJ1-5	TRBV5-4	ASSAEKGQPQH
TRBJ2-7	TRBV9	ASSATGGPYEQY
TRBJ2-4	TRBV2	ASSLQGGAKNIQY
TRBJ2-5	TRBV13	ASSQDGQETQY
TRBJ2-7	TRBV5-1	ASSLGQSYEQY
TRBJ1-3	TRBV19	ASSPGISGNTIY
TRBJ2-5	TRBV7-3	ASSLQGRETQY
TRBJ2-3	TRBV27	ASSSMTRVFSTDTQY
TRBJ2-3	TRBV6-5	ASNLLGTDTQY
TRBJ1-1	TRBV7-2	ASSPQFSGWGGTEAF
TRBJ2-7	TRBV19	ASSNPGQRDAYEQY
TRBJ2-2	TRBV19	ASSTTGDTGELF
TRBJ2-3	TRBV13	ASSPGEGATTDTQY
TRBJ1-2	TRBV20-1	SDHNYGYT
TRBJ2-2	TRBV7-2	ASSQTGHTGELF